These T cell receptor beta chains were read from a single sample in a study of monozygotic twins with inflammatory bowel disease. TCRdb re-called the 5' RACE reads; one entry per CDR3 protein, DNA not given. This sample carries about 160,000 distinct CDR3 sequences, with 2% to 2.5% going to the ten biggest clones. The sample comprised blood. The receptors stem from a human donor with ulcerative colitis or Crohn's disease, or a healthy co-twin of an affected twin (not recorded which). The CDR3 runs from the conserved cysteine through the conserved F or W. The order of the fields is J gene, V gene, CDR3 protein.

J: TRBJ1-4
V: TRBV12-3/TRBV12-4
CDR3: CASRLGQNNEKLFF

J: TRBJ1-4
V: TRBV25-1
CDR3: CASSEWGDGEKLFF

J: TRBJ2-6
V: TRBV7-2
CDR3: CASSRRTGLGANVLTF

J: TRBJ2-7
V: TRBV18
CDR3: CASSPLSGGGPYEQYF

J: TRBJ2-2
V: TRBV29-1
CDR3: CSVEIAGGGSTGELFF

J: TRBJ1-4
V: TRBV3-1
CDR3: CASSQGSNEKLFF

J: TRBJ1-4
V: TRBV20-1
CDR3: CSASWTNEKLFF

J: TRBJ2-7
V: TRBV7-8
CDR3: CASSSNAGRRTYEQYF

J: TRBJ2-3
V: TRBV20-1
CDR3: CSAIGVGGFTDTQYF

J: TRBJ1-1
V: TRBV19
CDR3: CASSPGGLGTEAFF

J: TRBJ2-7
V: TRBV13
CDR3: CASSSRKDRSSYEQYF

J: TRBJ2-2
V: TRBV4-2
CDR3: CASSPRTSGSIITGELFF

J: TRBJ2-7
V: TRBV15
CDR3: CATSREGHTGYEQYF

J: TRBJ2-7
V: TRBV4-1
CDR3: CASSQDGTGLTYEQYF

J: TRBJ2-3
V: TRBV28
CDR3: CASAPAGFTDTQYF

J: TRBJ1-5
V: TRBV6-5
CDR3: CASSYLGQVPDQPQHF

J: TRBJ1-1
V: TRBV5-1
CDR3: CASSFWGAPSEAFF

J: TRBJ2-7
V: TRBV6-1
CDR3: CASRPGGPTYEQYF

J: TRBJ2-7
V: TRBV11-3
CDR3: CASSRGRDSYEQYF

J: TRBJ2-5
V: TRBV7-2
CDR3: CASSLGLAAQETQYF

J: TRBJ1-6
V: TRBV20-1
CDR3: CSAGAQGSPLHF

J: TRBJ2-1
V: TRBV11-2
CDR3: CASKGRGRAYNEQFF

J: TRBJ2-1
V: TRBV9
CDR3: CASSVGIGQTYNEQFF

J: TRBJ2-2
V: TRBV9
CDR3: CASSISRGGGELFF

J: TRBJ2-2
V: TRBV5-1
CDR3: CASSLTSGSTGELFF

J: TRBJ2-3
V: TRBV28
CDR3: CASSTPGQGEYTDTQYF

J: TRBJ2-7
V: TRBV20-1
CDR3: CSAIRAYEQYF

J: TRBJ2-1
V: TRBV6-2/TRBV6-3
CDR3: CASSYQVNYNEQFF

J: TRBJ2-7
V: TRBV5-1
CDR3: CASSLEMMPYEQYF

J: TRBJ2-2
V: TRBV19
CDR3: CASSPGPNTGELFF

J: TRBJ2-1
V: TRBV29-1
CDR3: CSARLAGDIGYNEQFF

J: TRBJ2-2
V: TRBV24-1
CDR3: CATSDGTGVSGELFF

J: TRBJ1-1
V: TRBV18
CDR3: CASSLGLEANTEAFF

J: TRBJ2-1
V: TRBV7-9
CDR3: CASSSRTGGNEQFF

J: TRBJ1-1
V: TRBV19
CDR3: CASSRYSTVNTEGFF

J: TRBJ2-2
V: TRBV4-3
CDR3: CASSQETNTGELFF

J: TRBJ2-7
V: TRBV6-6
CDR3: CASSYDRDYDEQYF

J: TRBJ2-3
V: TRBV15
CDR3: CATSRDLAIDTQYF

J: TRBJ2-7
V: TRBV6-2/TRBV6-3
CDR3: CASSWLAGAGEQYF

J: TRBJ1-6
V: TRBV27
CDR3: CASSLNYLASSYNSPLHF